This paragraph reports one T cell receptor (beta chain). This receptor's antigen is unknown. No base quality values were provided; no much bigger clone lies one nucleotide off. Measured from the cysteine to the phenylalanine, the CDR3 is 13 residues long. CDR3 DNA is the only sequence kept; it has 39 bases, read in frame from the first base. V gives up 2 bases and J gives up 10 bases, and the segment between their germline ends measures 10 bases. In the germline V gene, CDR1 corresponds to SGHRS and CDR2 to YFSETQ. Whole blood was collected in K2EDTA tubes by collaborating institutions according to the institutions' own protocols. Collaborator samples were shipped for TCRbeta analysis as frozen whole blood, isolated PBMCs, or DNA extracted from either sample type. The data are from a study of blood T cell repertoires in COVID-19 (dated by TCRdb to the early 2020s). Study-wide context: The collaborator samples originated in the United States, Italy and Spain and spanned the acute and convalescent phases of COVID-19. The prospective study material was composed of cDNA or gDNA derived from T cells, B-cell-depleted T cells, or PBMCs. Subjects who had been exposed to COVID-19, were actively infected with it, or had recovered from it provided the deeply sampled blood TCRbeta repertoires that made up the dataset. The repertoires were released in a freely available public database meant as a resource for research on the immune response to SARS-CoV-2. Samples came from the ongoing ImmuneRACE study (first 160 participants) plus 1,254 subjects from 6 global collaborators. Sample metadata almost always included a de-identified subject ID, COVID-19 status, age in years and sex. Where HLA class I and class II types were available, the types were taken from metadata supplied by the sample provider, not from assay-based typing.

TCRbeta CDR3 regions were amplified from genomic DNA using the immunoSEQ Assay, a bias-controlled multiplex PCR. The authors' analysis ran thus. The number of nucleated cells in each sample was estimated from the amplification of reference gene primers within the assay. To quantify the absolute abundance of each unique TCRbeta CDR3 rearrangement, sequence reads were collapsed and filtered. For each sample, productive Simpson clonality was calculated by taking the square root of Simpson's diversity index across productive rearrangements. Sourced from immuneACCESS, this table was stored by TCRdb with only in-frame sequences that have V and J called. A share of the clones is absent; for the studies checked, an unresolved V gene accounts for under half, and the remainder has no known explanation. V and J calls and clone size follow that table, whereas D and trimming were derived from the DNA. For this sample there are approximately 120,000 clones; around 80% appear just once. The ten largest account for around 4.7% of the sample.

Findings and caveats that apply to the study as a whole: The amount of clinical and demographic metadata varied by source and participant and was provided uncurated.

The chain joins TRBV5-1 to TRBJ1-6; the D gene is unclear. The clonotype originates from a human donor in a cohort sampled during active or convalescent COVID-19. Material for sequencing was peripheral blood. The DNA sequence is TGCGCCAGCAGCTTCGAAGCGAACTCACCCCTCCACTTT. Translation gives CASSFEANSPLHF.